The rows below give T cell receptor beta chains drawn from one sample of a study of OX40 agonist ivuxolimab in advanced cancers. Using immunoSEQ multiplex PCR, the repertoire was profiled, and TCRdb retains in-frame clones only, with some absent. The table lists approximately 91,000 clones, roughly 87% of them singletons. Specimen: CD4+ or CD8+ T cells sorted from blood, collected in a trial of the OX40 agonist ivuxolimab. The receptors were sampled from an adult with an advanced solid tumor such as melanoma, head and neck, liver or kidney cancer. Both conserved end residues are part of each CDR3. The D gene is left open where the match is weak. Clone sizes are given selectively: once, few, many, or a class where the clone is expanded.

d_gene	abundance	v_gene	j_gene	CDR3nt	CDR3aa
.	.	TRBV2	TRBJ2-2	TGTGCCAATTCCGGGGTCCGCACCGGGGAGCTGTTTTTT	CANSGVRTGELFF
.	.	TRBV7-9	TRBJ2-1	TGTGCCAGCAGCGTATACAATGAGCAGTTCTTC	CASSVYNEQFF
TRBD2	.	TRBV7-2	TRBJ2-5	TGTGCCAGCAGTATGACTAGCGGGGGAGGGGAGACCCAGTACTTC	CASSMTSGGGETQYF
.	.	TRBV7-2	TRBJ2-5	TGTGCCAGCAGCTTAGACTGGGGACTAGAGACCCAGTACTTC	CASSLDWGLETQYF
.	.	TRBV2	TRBJ2-5	TGTGCCAGCAGGAGGCCCGGGGACGAAGAGGGTGTGCAGTACTTC	CASRRPGDEEGVQYF
TRBD1	once	TRBV7-2	TRBJ1-1	TGTGCCAGCAGCTTCGGACTAACAGGGGGCGCCCCTGAAGCTTTCTTT	CASSFGLTGGAPEAFF
.	few	TRBV5-1	TRBJ1-1	TGCGCCAGCAGCTTGGTCCCAGAAAACACTGAAGCTTTCTTT	CASSLVPENTEAFF
.	.	TRBV10-3	TRBJ2-1	TGTGCCATCAGTGAGAGGCTAGACAATGAGCAGTTCTTC	CAISERLDNEQFF
.	.	TRBV4-2	TRBJ2-7	TGTGCCAGCAGCCAAGCTGACGAGCAGTACTTC	CASSQADEQYF
TRBD2	.	TRBV5-1	TRBJ2-7	TGCGCCAGCAGCCCCCTAGCGGGGGCCCCCTACGAGCAGTACTTC	CASSPLAGAPYEQYF
.	.	TRBV5-4	TRBJ1-2	TGTGCCAGCAGCCTGATAGGGGCTGACTATGGCTACACCTTC	CASSLIGADYGYTF
.	once	TRBV4-3	TRBJ1-2	TGCGCCAGCAGCCAAGACAGGGGAAACTATGGCTACACCTTC	CASSQDRGNYGYTF
.	.	TRBV7-9	TRBJ2-1	TGTGCCAGCAGCAGGACAGCGTCCTACAATGAGCAGTTCTTC	CASSRTASYNEQFF
.	.	TRBV6-1	TRBJ2-5	TGTGCCAGTGGAGGAGTCCAGGTCGAGACCCAGTACTTC	CASGGVQVETQYF
.	.	TRBV19	TRBJ2-5	TGTGCCAGTAGGGGTAACCAAGAGACCCAGTACTTC	CASRGNQETQYF
.	.	TRBV5-1	TRBJ1-5	TGCGCCAGCAGCGAAGGGACTGCTAATCAGCCCCAGCATTTT	CASSEGTANQPQHF
TRBD1	.	TRBV27	TRBJ2-2	TGTGCCAGCAGTTTAAAGGTCTGGGACAGATGGAACACCGGGGAGCTGTTTTTT	CASSLKVWDRWNTGELFF
TRBD1	once	TRBV2	TRBJ1-2	TGTGCCAGCAGTGAAAACACGGGACAGGTTAATGGCTACACCTTC	CASSENTGQVNGYTF
TRBD1	.	TRBV27	TRBJ2-2	TGTGCCTCCAGGGGGCAGACCACCGGGGAGCTGTTTTTT	CASRGQTTGELFF
.	.	TRBV6-1	TRBJ2-3	TGTGCCAGCAGTGAGAGGGCTTCCGTCACAGATACGCAGTATTTT	CASSERASVTDTQYF
.	.	TRBV29-1	TRBJ2-2	TGCAGCGTTGAAGAAGACCGCGCGGACACCGGGGAGCTGTTTTTT	CSVEEDRADTGELFF
.	.	TRBV28	TRBJ1-1	TGTGCCAGCAGTTTATCGACAAGTTTCTCTGAAGCTTTCTTT	CASSLSTSFSEAFF
.	.	TRBV5-1	TRBJ2-7	TGCGCCAGCAGTAAGTATTCTACTGGTACCTACGAGCAGTACTTC	CASSKYSTGTYEQYF
.	.	TRBV27	TRBJ2-7	TGTGCCAGCAGTTTAATAGGGGGGGCGTACGAGCAGTACTTC	CASSLIGGAYEQYF
.	.	TRBV18	TRBJ1-2	TGTGCCAGCTCACCTACCGGGGACGGCTACACCTTC	CASSPTGDGYTF
.	.	TRBV4-3	TRBJ2-3	TGCGCCAGCAGCCAACGCGGGGCGACAGATACGCAGTATTTT	CASSQRGATDTQYF
.	.	TRBV7-2	TRBJ1-1	TGTGCCAGCAGCTTACAGGGTGGGGACACTGAAGCTTTCTTT	CASSLQGGDTEAFF
.	once	TRBV7-9	TRBJ2-3	TGTGCCAGCAGCCAGCCGGATACGCAGTATTTT	CASSQPDTQYF
TRBD1	.	TRBV29-1	TRBJ2-5	TGCAGCGTTGAAGAGGACAGGGGGGAGACCCAGTACTTC	CSVEEDRGETQYF
.	.	TRBV19	TRBJ1-2	TGTGCCAGTGGAACTTGGGGCTATGGCTACACCTTC	CASGTWGYGYTF
.	few	TRBV5-5	TRBJ2-3	TGTGCCAGCAGCCAAAAATCAATAAAAGTGCAGTATTTT	CASSQKSIKVQYF
.	few	TRBV5-1	TRBJ1-1	TGCGCCAGCAGCTTGGCCGTGGGCCTCATGAACACTGAAGCTTTCTTT	CASSLAVGLMNTEAFF
TRBD2	once	TRBV5-1	TRBJ2-5	TGCGCCAGCAGCCTTGCGGGGGGGTCACAAGAGACCCAGTACTTC	CASSLAGGSQETQYF
.	.	TRBV19	TRBJ1-3	TGTGCCAGTAAAGATCTCGTGGGCACCATATATTTT	CASKDLVGTIYF
TRBD2	once	TRBV9	TRBJ2-3	TGTGCCAGCAGCCCCCGGACTAGCGGCACAGATACGCAGTATTTT	CASSPRTSGTDTQYF
TRBD1	.	TRBV6-6	TRBJ2-1	TGTGCCAGTCGCTCAGGGGGCCTGAATGAGCAGTTCTTC	CASRSGGLNEQFF
.	.	TRBV7-9	TRBJ2-3	TGTGCCAGCAGCTTCCCGCGGGGCAGGGCTAACACAGATACGCAGTATTTT	CASSFPRGRANTDTQYF
.	.	TRBV15	TRBJ2-1	TGTGCCACCAGCAGAGATTTATTAGGAGAGTGGGATGAGCAGTTCTTC	CATSRDLLGEWDEQFF
.	once	TRBV7-9	TRBJ2-3	TGTGCCAGCAGCTTTGTTGACGATACGCAGTATTTT	CASSFVDDTQYF
.	.	TRBV7-6	TRBJ2-1	TGTGCCAGCAGCTTGGCAGTCAATACCGACAATGAGCAGTTCTTC	CASSLAVNTDNEQFF
.	.	TRBV29-1	TRBJ1-3	TGCAGCACCCTCGGGGCAGACGGAAACACCATATATTTT	CSTLGADGNTIYF
.	.	TRBV5-1	TRBJ1-2	TGCGCCAGCAGCATGGACCAAGGTGGGGGTGGTGGCTACACCTTC	CASSMDQGGGGGYTF
.	.	TRBV15	TRBJ1-1	TGTGCCACCAGCAGACCTTTAGGTAAAGAAGCTTTCTTT	CATSRPLGKEAFF
.	.	TRBV5-4	TRBJ2-3	TGTGCCAGCAGCTTGACGGACCCTAGCACAGATACGCAGTATTTT	CASSLTDPSTDTQYF
.	.	TRBV9	TRBJ2-2	TGTGCCAGTCAGCCCCGGGTTAACACCGGGGAGCTGTTTTTT	CASQPRVNTGELFF
.	.	TRBV7-9	TRBJ1-2	TGTGCCAGCAGCCAGGCCAGGGGTCTGGGTGGCTACACCTTC	CASSQARGLGGYTF
TRBD1	.	TRBV7-8	TRBJ1-1	TGTGCCAGCAGATCCCAGGGGGCGTTAATGAACACTGAAGCTTTCTTT	CASRSQGALMNTEAFF
.	.	TRBV2	TRBJ2-1	TGTGCCAGCAGTCCCCAGGCTGGTGAGCAGTTCTTC	CASSPQAGEQFF
.	.	TRBV10-1	TRBJ2-5	TGCGCCAGCAGTGAGTCGATAGCCGAGACCCAGTACTTC	CASSESIAETQYF
TRBD1	.	TRBV5-4	TRBJ2-7	TGTGCCAGCAGCTTACGGGACAGGGGCGCCTACGAGCAGTACTTC	CASSLRDRGAYEQYF
.	.	TRBV6-5	TRBJ1-2	TGTGCCAGCACGGGTAACTATGGCTACACCTTC	CASTGNYGYTF